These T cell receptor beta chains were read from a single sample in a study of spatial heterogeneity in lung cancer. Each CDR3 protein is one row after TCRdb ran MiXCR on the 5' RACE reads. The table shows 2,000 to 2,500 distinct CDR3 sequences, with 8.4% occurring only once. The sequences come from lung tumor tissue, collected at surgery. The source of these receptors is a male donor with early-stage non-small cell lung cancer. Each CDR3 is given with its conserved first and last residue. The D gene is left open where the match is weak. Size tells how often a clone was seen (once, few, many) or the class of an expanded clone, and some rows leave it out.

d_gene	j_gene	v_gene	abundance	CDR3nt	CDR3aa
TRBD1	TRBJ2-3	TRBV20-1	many	TGCAGTGCTAGCAAGGGGGCAACAGATACGCAGTATTTT	CSASKGATDTQYF
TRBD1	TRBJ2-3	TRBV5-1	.	TGCGCCAGCAGCTTCGGGACAGGTGGAGGAAATACGCAGTATTTT	CASSFGTGGGNTQYF
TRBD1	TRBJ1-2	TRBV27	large	TGTGCCAGCAGTTCCGGGACAGGTTCGAAAGGCTACACCTTC	CASSSGTGSKGYTF
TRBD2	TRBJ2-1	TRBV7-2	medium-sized	TGTGCCAGCACCCAGTCCCGGTTTAGCGGGGGGATTATCGATGAGCAGTTCTTC	CASTQSRFSGGIIDEQFF
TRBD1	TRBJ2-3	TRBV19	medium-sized	TGTGCCAGTAGTACCGGACAGGGCCTACGTCTCACAGATACGCAGTATTTT	CASSTGQGLRLTDTQYF
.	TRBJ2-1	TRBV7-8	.	TGTGCCAGCCGGCGTGCGGGTCAAAACAATGAGCAGTTCTTC	CASRRAGQNNEQFF
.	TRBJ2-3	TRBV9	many	TGTGCCAGCAGCGTAGGAGGGGATTCAGATACGCAGTATTTT	CASSVGGDSDTQYF
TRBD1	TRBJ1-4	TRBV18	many	TGTGCCAGCTCACCACCGTGGGACAGGGAGGAACTGTTTTTT	CASSPPWDREELFF
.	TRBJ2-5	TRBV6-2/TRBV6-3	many	TGTGCCAGCAGTCAACCAGGGGTAGGGGAGACCCAGTACTTC	CASSQPGVGETQYF
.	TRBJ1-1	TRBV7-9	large	TGTGCCAGCAGGTTGACGGCAGCCCTGAACACTGAAGCTTTCTTT	CASRLTAALNTEAFF
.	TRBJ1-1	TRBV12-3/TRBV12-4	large	TGTGCCAGCAGTAAACAGGGTCCTTCTGAAGCTTTCTTT	CASSKQGPSEAFF
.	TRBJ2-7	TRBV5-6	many	TGTGCCAGCAGCGTGGGGGCAGGGAGCTACGAGCAGTACTTC	CASSVGAGSYEQYF
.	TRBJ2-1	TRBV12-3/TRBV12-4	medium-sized	TGTGCCAGCAGCTCCATGGGCAGCAATGAGCAGTTCTTC	CASSSMGSNEQFF
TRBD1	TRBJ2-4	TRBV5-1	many	TGCGCCAGCAGCCGAAGAGGGGGCCTCATAGCCAAAAACATTCAGTACTTC	CASSRRGGLIAKNIQYF
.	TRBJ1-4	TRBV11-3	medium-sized	TGTGCCAGCAGCCCTTGGGGGGCAACTAATGAAAAACTGTTTTTT	CASSPWGATNEKLFF
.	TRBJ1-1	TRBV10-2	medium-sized	TGCGCCAGTCGCCCGGGACCCTCGAACACTGAAGCTTTCTTT	CASRPGPSNTEAFF
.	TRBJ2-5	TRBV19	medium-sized	TGTGCCAGTAGTATGGGATATGGAGAGACCCAGTACTTC	CASSMGYGETQYF
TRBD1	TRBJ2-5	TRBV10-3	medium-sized	TGTGCCATCAGTTCACCGGGACAGGGATGGATCGAGACCCAGTACTTC	CAISSPGQGWIETQYF
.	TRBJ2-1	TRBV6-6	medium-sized	TGTGCCAGCAGCTCCGTGACTAGTCGAAAGTTCTTC	CASSSVTSRKFF
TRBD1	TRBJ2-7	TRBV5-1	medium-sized	TGCGCCAGCAGAATGACAGGGGGAACCGAGCAGTACTTC	CASRMTGGTEQYF
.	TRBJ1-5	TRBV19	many	TGTGCCAGTAGTTTTAATAGCAATCAGCCCCAGCATTTT	CASSFNSNQPQHF
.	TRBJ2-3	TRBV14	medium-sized	TGTGCCAGCAGCCAAGTTCTAGATACGCAGTATTTT	CASSQVLDTQYF
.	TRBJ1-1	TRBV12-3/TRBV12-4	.	TGTGCCAGCAGTTTACGGGACACCATGAACACTGAAGCTTTCTTT	CASSLRDTMNTEAFF
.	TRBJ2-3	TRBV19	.	TGTGCCAGTAGTATCCAGCCTGCCAGCACAGATACGCAGTATTTT	CASSIQPASTDTQYF
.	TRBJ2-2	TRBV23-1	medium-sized	TGCGCCAGCATTCCCGGGAACACCGGGGAGCTGTTTTTT	CASIPGNTGELFF
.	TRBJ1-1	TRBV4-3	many	TGCGCCAGCAGCCCCTTAGACAAACGTTGGACTGAAGCTTTCTTT	CASSPLDKRWTEAFF
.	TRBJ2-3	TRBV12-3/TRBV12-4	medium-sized	TGTGCCAGCAGTCCCTCTGGAGATACGCAGTATTTT	CASSPSGDTQYF
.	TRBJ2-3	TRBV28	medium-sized	TGTGCCAGCAGTTCCCCCCAGGAGGAACAAGTGGATACGCAGTATTTT	CASSSPQEEQVDTQYF
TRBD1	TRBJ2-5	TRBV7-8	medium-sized	TGTGCCAGCCAGGGGGTGCTGGCAGTTAAAGAGACCCAGTACTTC	CASQGVLAVKETQYF
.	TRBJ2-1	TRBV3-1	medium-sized	TGTGCCAGCAGCCAGGGGACGGGACCTGGTAATGAGCAGTTCTTC	CASSQGTGPGNEQFF
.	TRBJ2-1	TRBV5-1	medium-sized	TGCGCCAGTGCTGACGTTCCTAGTGAGCAGTTCTTC	CASADVPSEQFF
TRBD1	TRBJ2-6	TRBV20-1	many	TGCAGTGCTAGAAACCCCGGGACAGCGTTTAACTCTGGGGCCAACGTCCTGACTTTC	CSARNPGTAFNSGANVLTF
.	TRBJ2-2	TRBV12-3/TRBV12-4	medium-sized	TGTGCCAGCAGTTTCATGGTTCCCACCGGGGAGCTGTTTTTT	CASSFMVPTGELFF
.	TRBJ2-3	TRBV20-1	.	TGCAGTGCTAGAGCTCCCTCAAGATTCGCGGATACGCAGTATTTT	CSARAPSRFADTQYF
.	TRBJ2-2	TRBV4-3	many	TGCGCCAGCAGCCAAGACGACGGGGAGCTGTTTTTT	CASSQDDGELFF
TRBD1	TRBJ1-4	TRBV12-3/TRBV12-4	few	TGTGCCAGCAGTTATACAGGGGGCGAATATGAAAAACTGTTTTTT	CASSYTGGEYEKLFF
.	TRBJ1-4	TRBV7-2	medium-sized	TGTGCCAGCAGTGAATGGGGCTCAACTAATGAAAAACTGTTTTTT	CASSEWGSTNEKLFF
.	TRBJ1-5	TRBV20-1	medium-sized	TGCAGTGCTAGAGGACACTTTGGAAGTCGGCCCCAGCATTTT	CSARGHFGSRPQHF
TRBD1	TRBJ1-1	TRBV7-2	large	TGTGCCAGCAGCTCCCGACAGGGACCGAACACTGAAGCTTTCTTT	CASSSRQGPNTEAFF
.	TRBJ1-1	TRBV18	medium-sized	TGTGCCAGCTCACAGAATTTTGGGCGGAACACTGAAGCTTTCTTT	CASSQNFGRNTEAFF
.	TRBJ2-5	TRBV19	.	TGTGCCAGTAGTAGCTGGGGGCAGGGGCCCCAGTACTTC	CASSSWGQGPQYF
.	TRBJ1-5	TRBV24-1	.	TGTGCCACCAGTGAGGAAGATACAGGGTTAGGCAATCAGCCCCAGCATTTT	CATSEEDTGLGNQPQHF
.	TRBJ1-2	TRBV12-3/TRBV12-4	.	TGTGCCAGCAGTCTGTCCGACACGTATAGCTACACCTTC	CASSLSDTYSYTF
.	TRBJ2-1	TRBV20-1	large	TGCAGTGCTGGGGGGAGCTACAATGAGCAGTTCTTC	CSAGGSYNEQFF
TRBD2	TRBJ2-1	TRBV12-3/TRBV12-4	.	TGTGCCAGCAACCTAGAGGGGACTAGCTTCGAGCAGTTCTTC	CASNLEGTSFEQFF
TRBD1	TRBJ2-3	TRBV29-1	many	TGCAGCGTTCTTACCGGGACAGGGGGCGCAGATACGCAGTATTTT	CSVLTGTGGADTQYF
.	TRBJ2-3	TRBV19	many	TGTGCCAGCCACCCCCGGTACACAGATACGCAGTATTTT	CASHPRYTDTQYF
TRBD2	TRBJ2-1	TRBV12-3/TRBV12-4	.	TGTGCCAGCAGTTTAGTTAGCGGGGGACAGAATGAGCAGTTCTTC	CASSLVSGGQNEQFF
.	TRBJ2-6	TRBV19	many	TGTGCCAGTAGTGTGTTAAGTTCTGGGGCCAACGTCCTGACTTTC	CASSVLSSGANVLTF
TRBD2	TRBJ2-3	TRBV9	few	TGTGCCAGCAGCCGGACTAGCGGGGGGACCAGCACAGATACGCAGTATTTT	CASSRTSGGTSTDTQYF
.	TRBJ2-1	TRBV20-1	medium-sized	TGCAGTGCTAGAGATGCGAGTGGGTCCTACAATGAGCAGTTCTTC	CSARDASGSYNEQFF
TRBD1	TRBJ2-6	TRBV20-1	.	TGCAGTGCTGGACAGGGGCTTGCTGGGGCCAACGTCCTGACTTTC	CSAGQGLAGANVLTF
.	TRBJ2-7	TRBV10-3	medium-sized	TGTGCCATCGGGGCGGGGAGCTCCTACGAGCAGTACTTC	CAIGAGSSYEQYF
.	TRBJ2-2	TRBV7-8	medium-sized	TGTGCCAGCAGCTTTTCCGGGAGCGGGGAGCTGTTTTTT	CASSFSGSGELFF
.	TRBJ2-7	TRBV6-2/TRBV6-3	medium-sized	TGTGCCAGCAGTAAGCTGGGGAACGAGCAGTACTTC	CASSKLGNEQYF
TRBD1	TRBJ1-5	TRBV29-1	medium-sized	TGCAGCGTCGGAGAGACAGGGGGAGGCCAGCCCCAGCATTTT	CSVGETGGGQPQHF
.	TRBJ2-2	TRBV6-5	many	TGTGCCAGCAGTTACGGTGCTGCAGGGGGGACCGGGGAGCTGTTTTTT	CASSYGAAGGTGELFF
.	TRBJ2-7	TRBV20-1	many	TGCAGTGCTAGAGTGGGGACATCCGAGCAGTACTTC	CSARVGTSEQYF